These 18 T cell receptor beta chains originate from one sample sequenced in a study of CD8 T cells in ankylosing spondylitis (dated by TCRdb to the late 2010s). The library was generated by 5' RACE. Data came from an Illumina HiSeq 2500. Clones were called with MiXCR by TCRdb after fastp trimmed the public reads at Q25, and only in-frame beta chains were retained. Under each unique CDR3 protein, matching rows form one entry showing the most common genes and DNA. The sample yields about 150,000 distinct CDR3 sequences; 9.5% to 12% were counted once. The ten largest make up roughly 4.3% of the sample. Sequencing was done on a sample of blood, either unsorted or a sorted T cell fraction (not recorded which). Receptors were obtained from a female donor with ankylosing spondylitis or in good health (not recorded which).

In its sample, this clonotype was seen many times. The chain recombines TRBV5-1 with TRBJ2-1, with TRBD2 matching 8 bases. The V and J ends lost 0 bases and 3 bases, in that order; junction bases with no gene match: 2. CDR1 is SGHRS and CDR2 is YFSETQ in the germline V gene. The CDR3 contains 15 residues. CDR3 sequence (DNA): TGCGCCAGCAGCTTGGGTAGCGGGATCTACAATGAGCAGTTCTTC. Translation: CASSLGSGIYNEQFF.

In this sample, this clonotype turned up many times. The V gene is TRBV18, the J gene TRBJ2-3; 7 bases match TRBD2. V dropped 3 bases and J dropped 5; count of bases not matched to a gene: 2. CDR3 length: 13 amino acids. The germline CDR1 and CDR2 sequences are KGHSH and LQKENI. The CDR3 spells CASSPPGGDTQYF. CDR3 DNA: TGTGCCAGCTCACCTCCGGGAGGAGATACGCAGTATTTT.

This clonotype was counted many times. V is TRBV2 and J is TRBJ2-3; D is uncertain. Germline loops: CDR1 SNHLY, CDR2 FYNNEI. Trimming removed 11 bases at V and 0 bases at J, with 9 bases between. The CDR3 sequence is 12 residues long. This CDR3 is CAGRTSTDTQYF. Written as DNA, the CDR3 is TGTGCCGGCCGTACTAGCACAGATACGCAGTATTTT.

This clonotype has ten or more counts. This rearrangement joins TRBV7-2 to TRBJ1-4; no clear D. The CDR3 runs 14 residues. Trimming removed 6 bases from V and 8 bases from J, with 16 bases in between. Germline V gene data show CDR1 as SGHTA and CDR2 as FQGNSA. The chain's CDR3 is CASRPTRTGEKLFF. CDR3 DNA: TGTGCCAGCAGACCCACCCGGACGGGGGAAAAACTGTTTTTT. The variable domain in full, with the rest retrieved from reference TRBV7-2 and TRBJ1-4, is GAGVSQSPSNKVTEKGKDVELRCDPISGHTALYWYRQSLGQGLEFLIYFQGNSAPDKSGLPSDRFSAERTGGSVSTLTIQRTQQEDSAVYLCASRPTRTGEKLFFGSGTQLSVL.

At least ten counts were recorded for this clonotype. CDR3 in DNA: TGCGCCAGCAGCGGACCCAGTGGTGATGAGCAGTTCTTC. This translates into CASSGPSGDEQFF. The rearrangement joins TRBV5-1 to TRBJ2-1; D gene unclear. V was pared by 4 bases and J by 8 bases, with 13 bases between. Germline V lookup: CDR1 SGHRS, CDR2 YFSETQ. The CDR3 is 13 residues long. The full variable domain, completed using reference TRBV5-1 and TRBJ2-1, is KAGVTQTPRYLIKTRGQQVTLSCSPISGHRSVSWYQQTPGQGLQFLFEYFSETQRNKGNFPGRFSGRQFSNSRSEMNVSTLELGDSALYLCASSGPSGDEQFFGPGTRLTVL.

This clonotype was seen ten or more times. The chain joins TRBV14 to TRBJ2-1; D ambiguous. Germline assignment: CDR1 SGHDN and CDR2 FVKESK. With 4 bases removed from V and 8 bases from J, the gap between germline ends came to 12 bases. The CDR3 loop spans 13 amino acids. In nucleotides, the CDR3 is TGTGCCAGCAGCCCTTCATGGAACTATGAGCAGTTCTTC. This gives the protein CASSPSWNYEQFF.

The chain carries TRBV2 and TRBJ2-2; 9 nucleotides align to TRBD1. CDR3 length: 15 residues. V was pared by 7 bases and J by 4 bases, with 7 bases of the junction left unmatched. The germline V gene has CDR1 SNHLY and CDR2 FYNNEI. CDR3 sequence (DNA): TGTGCCAGCACCTCGGGACAGGGTGGCACCGGGGAGCTGTTTTTT. Translated: CASTSGQGGTGELFF.

Only a few counts were recorded for this clonotype. This chain links TRBV24-1 with TRBJ2-3; D is unclear. Germline CDR1 reads KGHDR; CDR2 reads SFDVKD. V was pared by 5 bases and J by 1 base, with 9 bases between. The CDR3 has 14 amino acids. The CDR3 DNA sequence: TGTGCCACCAGTGTTGACGGACGCACAGATACGCAGTATTTT. Its translation: CATSVDGRTDTQYF.

This clonotype was counted many times. The V gene is TRBV12-3 or TRBV12-4, the J gene TRBJ2-7; 8 bases agree with TRBD2. The CDR3 is 15 amino acids. V lost 5 bases to trimming and J lost 3 bases; unmatched junction nucleotides: 9. The DNA for the CDR3 is TGTGCCAGCAGTCCCGCTAGCGGGCCCAACTACGAGCAGTACTTC. As protein: CASSPASGPNYEQYF.

This clonotype showed up many times. The J gene is TRBJ2-7, the V gene TRBV20-1; D is perhaps TRBD1 (6 bases). The V gene's germline CDR1 is DFQATT and CDR2 SNEGSKA (reference sequence). Trimming took off 1 base at V and 2 bases at J, with 15 bases between the two ends. This CDR3 contains 15 residues. The CDR3 loop is CSARVRGHQAYEQYF. In DNA form, the CDR3 reads TGCAGTGCTAGAGTTAGGGGACACCAAGCCTACGAGCAGTACTTC.

This clonotype has at least ten counts. The gene calls are TRBV6-2 or TRBV6-3 and TRBJ2-1, with a weak D call TRBD2 (6 bases). Deletions cut 10 bases from V and 1 base from J, with 14 bases between. Germline V gene data show CDR1 as MNHEY and CDR2 as SVGEGT. This CDR3 comprises 14 residues. The CDR3: CATRGAGSYNEQFF. The CDR3 DNA sequence: TGTGCCACCCGCGGCGCGGGGTCCTACAATGAGCAGTTCTTC.

This clonotype occurred a few times. The chain uses TRBV7-9 and TRBJ2-3, with TRBD2 identical over 8 bases. With V trimmed by 8 bases and J by 1 base, 11 bases remained unmatched. Germline V lookup: CDR1 SEHNR, CDR2 FQNEAQ (reference sequence). The CDR3 runs 16 residues. Here the CDR3 reads CASSMQAGAGTDTQYF. The DNA of the CDR3 is TGTGCCAGCTCCATGCAAGCGGGGGCTGGCACAGATACGCAGTATTTT.

Many counts were recorded for this clonotype. The V gene is TRBV5-1, the J gene TRBJ2-3; D is uncertain. The CDR3 covers 14 residues. V lost 0 bases, J lost 4 bases, and 9 bases lay in between. In germline, CDR1 is SGHRS, CDR2 YFSETQ. CDR3 residues: CASSLDYQPDTQYF. CDR3 DNA sequence: TGCGCCAGCAGCTTGGACTATCAACCAGATACGCAGTATTTT.

This clonotype was counted at least ten times. The chain recombines TRBV12-3 or TRBV12-4 with TRBJ1-5; no clear D gene. The CDR3 consists of 13 residues. V was clipped by 3 bases and J by 6 bases, with 9 bases between them. Here the CDR3 reads CASSLSGSQPQHF. The CDR3 DNA reads as TGTGCCAGCAGTTTGAGCGGGAGTCAGCCCCAGCATTTT.

This clonotype was found many times. The V call is TRBV20-1, the J call TRBJ2-1; TRBD1 is a possible D gene (5 bases). The CDR3 consists of 12 residues. The germline V and J ends were trimmed by 3 bases and 5 bases, with 8 bases remaining between them. Germline V CDR1 and CDR2: DFQATT, SNEGSKA (reference sequence). In nucleotides, the CDR3 is TGCAGTGCTAGTGTACAGGACAATGAGCAGTTCTTC. Its translation is CSASVQDNEQFF.

This clonotype showed up just a few times. Given a much more abundant clone one base away, this may be a read error. V and J are TRBV29-1 and TRBJ2-1; TRBD1 is a possible D gene (5 bases). There are 14 residues in the CDR3. Trimming removed 5 bases at V and 3 bases at J, with 14 bases between. From germline, CDR1 is SQVTM and CDR2 ANQGSEA. The CDR3 loop is CSVKKRGHYNEQFF. The CDR3 nucleotides are TGCAGCGTTAAAAAAAGGGGTCACTACAATGAGCAGTTCTTC.

This clonotype was seen repeatedly, ten times or more. The chain uses TRBV12-3 or TRBV12-4 and TRBJ1-5, with D tentatively TRBD1 (5 bases). The CDR3 length is 15 residues. Trimming took 6 bases from V and 3 from J, leaving 15 bases between them. The DNA of the CDR3 is TGTGCCAGCAGAAAACAAGGGGCTAACAATCAGCCCCAGCATTTT. This translates into CASRKQGANNQPQHF.

The genes are TRBV3-1 and TRBJ2-5, with D hard to call. CDR1 LGHDT and CDR2 YNNKEL come from the germline V gene (reference sequence). V was cut by 4 bases and J by 1 base, with 10 bases left in between. The CDR3 sequence is 14 residues long. CDR3 in amino acids: CASSRGEAQETQYF. The DNA for the CDR3 is TGTGCCAGCAGCCGAGGTGAAGCCCAAGAGACCCAGTACTTC.